This entry lists 17 T cell receptor beta chains sequenced from one sample in a study of cytomegalovirus exposure and HLA in healthy donors. 13 Jbeta primers and 60 Vbeta primers were used for the PCR. Some clones are missing from TCRdb's copy, which holds only in-frame ones; the method was immunoSEQ multiplex PCR. The sample holds about 190,000 clones; 75% to 85% are singletons and the top ten take about 1.4%. Sequencing was carried out using PBMCs. These receptors were taken from a woman in her forties or fifties in good health and CMV-seronegative.

This clone was observed a single time. The gene calls are TRBV10-3 and TRBJ1-5; no firm D call. This CDR3 is 13 amino acids long. Looked up from germline, CDR1 is ENHRY and CDR2 is SYGVKD. V lost 2 bases to trimming and J lost 5 bases, with 7 bases between them. Written as DNA, the CDR3 is TGTGCCATCAGTGAGGGAGGCGATCAGCCCCAGCATTTT. It codes for CAISEGGDQPQHF.

This sequence joins TRBV5-6 and TRBJ2-5, with D possibly matching TRBD1 (6 bases). This CDR3 region has 14 residues. Germline CDR1 and CDR2: SGHDT and YYEEEE. Deletions cut 7 bases from V and 5 bases from J, with 18 bases between. CDR3 sequence reads: CASCRSGDPETQYF. The CDR3 bases are TGTGCCAGCTGCCGATCAGGGGATCCGGAGACCCAGTACTTC.

The chain has TRBV9 and TRBJ1-1, with D uncertain. V dropped 0 bases and J dropped 1 base, with 7 bases sitting between them. Germline V gene data show CDR1 as SGDLS and CDR2 as YYNGEE. The CDR3 is 14 residues long. The CDR3 sequence: CASSVDGRNTEAFF. The CDR3 region has the DNA TGTGCCAGCAGCGTAGATGGGAGGAACACTGAAGCTTTCTTT.

This chain uses TRBV7-9 with TRBJ2-7; 7 bases match TRBD1. The CDR3 totals 15 residues. Losses at the gene ends were 2 bases for V and 2 bases for J; bases not matched to a gene: 6. Germline V gene data show CDR1 as SEHNR and CDR2 as FQNEAQ (reference sequence). As DNA, the CDR3 is TGTGCCAGCAGCTTAATTCCAGGGGGACCCTACGAGCAGTACTTC. Amino acid sequence: CASSLIPGGPYEQYF.

The chain combines TRBV28 with TRBJ1-3, with 8 bases identical to TRBD1. The CDR3 length is 14 residues. Trimming cost V 6 bases and J 8 bases; bases outside gene matches: 9. Germline CDR1 MDHEN, CDR2 SYDVKM. The CDR3 reads CASSRGRMLHTIYF. For the CDR3, the DNA is TGTGCCAGCAGCAGGGGGCGCATGCTTCACACCATATATTTT.

This clone has only one observation. The chain recombines TRBV5-1 with TRBJ1-2; D perhaps matches TRBD1 (6 bases). The CDR3 totals 15 residues. Per germline, CDR1 SGHRS and CDR2 YFSETQ. V shed 1 base and J shed 1 base, with 11 bases lying between them. The CDR3 DNA reads as TGCGCCAGCAGCTTGTCAGGACAGTTTAACTATGGCTACACCTTC. It codes for CASSLSGQFNYGYTF. The full variable domain, its missing parts supplied by reference TRBV5-1 and TRBJ1-2, is KAGVTQTPRYLIKTRGQQVTLSCSPISGHRSVSWYQQTPGQGLQFLFEYFSETQRNKGNFPGRFSGRQFSNSRSEMNVSTLELGDSALYLCASSLSGQFNYGYTFGSGTRLTVV.

This clone was found once. The V gene is TRBV5-1, the J gene TRBJ2-7; TRBD1 aligns across 7 bases. J gave up 5 bases and V 4 bases, and 9 bases lay outside the gene matches. This CDR3 region has 14 residues. The germline CDR1 and CDR2 sequences are SGHRS and YFSETQ. CDR3 loop: CASSPGQYLNEQYF. The DNA for the CDR3 is TGCGCCAGCAGCCCGGGACAGTACCTCAACGAGCAGTACTTC.

The gene calls are TRBV6-1 and TRBJ2-7; the D gene is possibly TRBD1 (5 bases). V dropped 0 bases and J dropped 7 bases, with 10 bases sitting between them. Germline V lookup: CDR1 MNHNS, CDR2 SASEGT. This CDR3 has 13 residues. The CDR3 reads CASSEARTQEQYF. CDR3 coding DNA: TGTGCCAGCAGTGAAGCCCGGACACAAGAGCAGTACTTC.

The CDR3: CASSLLGGVKGYTF. In DNA form, the CDR3 reads TGTGCCAGCAGTTTATTAGGGGGCGTTAAGGGCTACACCTTC. This chain connects TRBV28 to TRBJ1-2; 7 bases agree with TRBD1. The CDR3 sequence is 14 residues long. CDR1 and CDR2 (germline): MDHEN, SYDVKM. V dropped 1 base and J dropped 8; count of bases not matched to a gene: 7.

The chain joins TRBV7-2 to TRBJ2-1; 14 bases match TRBD2. The CDR3 covers 13 residues. The germline V gene has CDR1 SGHTA and CDR2 FQGNSA. The CDR3 region has the DNA TGTGCGGCGACTAGCGGGAGGGAGGGTGAGCAGTTCTTC. Translated, it gives CAATSGREGEQFF.

The table lists this clone with a few counts. This same CDR3 is encoded by further DNA sequences in the sample. The chain joins TRBV5-1 to TRBJ1-1, with a tentative D call TRBD1 (5 bases). V was cut by 0 bases and J by 1 base, with 7 bases left in between. The CDR3 runs to 14 residues. The germline CDR1 and CDR2 sequences are SGHRS and YFSETQ. Written as DNA, the CDR3 is TGCGCCAGCAGCTTGGGGGGCGGGAACACTGAAGCTTTCTTT. It yields the protein CASSLGGGNTEAFF. Full variable domain (outside the CDR3, taken from reference TRBV5-1 and TRBJ1-1): KAGVTQTPRYLIKTRGQQVTLSCSPISGHRSVSWYQQTPGQGLQFLFEYFSETQRNKGNFPGRFSGRQFSNSRSEMNVSTLELGDSALYLCASSLGGGNTEAFFGQGTRLTVV.

This clone has a single count. The J gene is TRBJ2-5, the V gene TRBV7-8; TRBD1 matches 7 bases. V lost 5 bases and J lost 7; bases outside the gene matches: 10. The germline V gene encodes CDR1 SGHVS and CDR2 FQNEAQ. The CDR3 sequence is 14 residues long. The CDR3 protein is CASSHDRVKGTQYF. The CDR3 DNA is TGTGCCAGCAGCCATGACAGGGTGAAAGGGACCCAGTACTTC.

This clone was counted a single time. Mismatch with germline at one junction end may stem from a read error. This chain connects TRBV7-7 to TRBJ1-5; TRBD1 agrees at 7 bases. The CDR3 consists of 13 residues. CDR1 is SSHAT, CDR2 FNYEAQ, per germline (reference sequence). As DNA, the CDR3 is TGTGCTAGCAGCACAGGGGTCGGACAGCCCCAGCATTTT. Translation gives CASSTGVGQPQHF.

This clone was detected a few times. The V gene is TRBV2, the J gene TRBJ2-2; 7 bases agree with TRBD2. Per germline, CDR1 SNHLY and CDR2 FYNNEI. The J segment lost 5 bases and the V segment lost 8 bases, leaving 5 bases of the junction unmatched. This CDR3 contains 13 residues. The CDR3 loop is CASGRERTGELFF. The CDR3 nucleotides are TGTGCCAGCGGGCGGGAGAGGACCGGGGAGCTGTTTTTT.

V gene TRBV7-9 combines with J gene TRBJ2-1; D may be TRBD2 (5 bases). Deletions cut 1 base from V and 4 bases from J, with 11 bases between. Germline assignment: CDR1 SEHNR and CDR2 FQNEAQ (reference sequence). This CDR3 is built from 15 residues. The CDR3 DNA follows: TGTGCCAGCAGCTTAGGGGGTAGCGAGTACAATGAGCAGTTCTTC. Translation gives CASSLGGSEYNEQFF. The full variable domain, rest sourced from reference TRBV7-9 and TRBJ2-1, is DTGVSQNPRHKITKRGQNVTFRCDPISEHNRLYWYRQTLGQGPEFLTYFQNEAQLEKSRLLSDRFSAERPKGSFSTLEIQRTEQGDSAMYLCASSLGGSEYNEQFFGPGTRLTVL.

The chain combines TRBV5-4 with TRBJ2-3; D unclear. Germline V gene data show CDR1 as SGHNT and CDR2 as YYREEE (reference sequence). The CDR3 runs 12 residues. Trimming stripped 4 bases from V and 0 bases from J, with 3 bases between. The CDR3 here is CASSLSTDTQYF. The DNA for the CDR3 is TGTGCCAGCAGCCTTAGCACAGATACGCAGTATTTT.

The chain links TRBV6-5 to TRBJ2-1; TRBD1 agrees at 7 bases. CDR1 is MNHEY, CDR2 SVGAGI, per germline. The CDR3 has 15 residues. With 5 bases clipped from V and 9 bases from J, the junction kept 13 bases outside the gene matches. The CDR3 nucleotides are TGTGCCAGCAGTACAATCGGACAGGCGAGGGGTGAGCAGTTCTTC. Translation: CASSTIGQARGEQFF.